These T cell receptor beta chains were read from a single sample in a study of cytomegalovirus exposure and HLA in healthy donors. TCRdb's copy holds only in-frame clones and misses some; the assay was immunoSEQ multiplex PCR. There are approximately 190,000 clones in the sample, with 0.74% held by the top ten. The sequenced sample was PBMCs. Receptor source: a boy younger than 18 in good health and CMV-seronegative. CDR3s include the opening cysteine and the closing phenylalanine or tryptophan. A D gene is named only where the DNA matches it firmly.

j_call v_call d_call cdr3_aa cdr3_nt
TRBJ1-6 TRBV5-1 . CASSSSGGRADSPLHF TGCGCCAGCAGTTCATCGGGGGGGCGCGCGGATTCACCCCTCCACTTT
TRBJ1-1 TRBV6-6 . CASSYEIAEAFF TGTGCCAGCAGTTACGAGATCGCTGAAGCTTTCTTT
TRBJ1-5 TRBV18 . CASAPLGRGDNQPQHF TGTGCCAGCGCCCCACTTGGCAGGGGTGACAATCAGCCCCAGCATTTT
TRBJ2-7 TRBV7-2 TRBD2 CASSFIAGGLTYEQYF TGTGCCAGCAGCTTCATAGCGGGGGGCCTCACCTACGAGCAGTACTTC
TRBJ2-7 TRBV6-5 . CASSSVGADEQYF TGTGCCAGCAGTTCCGTGGGGGCTGACGAGCAGTACTTC
TRBJ1-1 TRBV5-1 . CASSRERGNTEAFF TGCGCCAGCAGCCGTGAGCGGGGCAACACTGAAGCTTTCTTT
TRBJ2-1 TRBV12-5 TRBD2 CASGLGLAGDFYNEQFF TGTGCTAGTGGTTTGGGGCTAGCGGGGGACTTCTACAATGAGCAGTTCTTC
TRBJ1-2 TRBV2 TRBD1 CASSEFKVTGPYLSNGYTF TGTGCCAGCAGTGAATTTAAGGTGACAGGGCCTTATCTTTCGAATGGCTACACCTTC
TRBJ1-4 TRBV5-1 . CASSHPGGGDEKLFF TGCGCCAGCAGCCACCCGGGGGGTGGGGATGAAAAACTGTTTTTT
TRBJ2-3 TRBV27 TRBD2 CASSLRTSGRALSTDTQYF TGTGCCAGCAGTTTACGGACTAGCGGTCGGGCCTTGAGCACAGATACGCAGTATTTT